This is a list of T cell receptor beta chains from one sample in a study of blood T cell repertoires in COVID-19. Sequenced by immunoSEQ multiplex PCR; TCRdb stores in-frame clones only, minus some. The sample includes about 190,000 clones, 70% to 90% of them seen just once. Sequenced sample: peripheral blood. These receptors were taken from a middle-aged woman who had recovered from COVID-19. CDR3s include the opening cysteine and the closing phenylalanine or tryptophan.

v_gene	j_gene	CDR3aa
TRBV5-1	TRBJ2-3	CASSLSSDTQYF
TRBV19	TRBJ2-7	CASSTAGLAGYEQYF
TRBV2	TRBJ2-7	CASVQRDFGLAGAPYYEQYF
TRBV5-6	TRBJ1-4	CASSLAGDEKLFF
TRBV28	TRBJ1-3	CASSRMGQGSGNTIYF
TRBV9	TRBJ2-2	CASSVVGANTGELFF
TRBV6-6	TRBJ2-7	CASTPDDREDEQYF
TRBV11-2	TRBJ1-4	CASNIRGQSEKLFF
TRBV27	TRBJ2-7	CASSPGLAGTYEQYF
TRBV28	TRBJ2-7	CASRGLLVMDEQYF
TRBV27	TRBJ1-6	CASSPLGVRGSPLHF
TRBV27	TRBJ1-6	CASSPYTEALGSPLHF
TRBV18	TRBJ1-1	CASSTVINTEAFF
TRBV6-1	TRBJ2-7	CASSDIGQGSYEQYF
TRBV4-2	TRBJ2-1	CASSQDFLAGSTYNEQFF
TRBV27	TRBJ1-2	CASSSTSLGSYGYTF
TRBV13	TRBJ1-2	CASSLVGAALDGYTF
TRBV19	TRBJ1-3	CASRWAPYSGNTIYF
TRBV5-1	TRBJ1-2	CASRRQGDYGYTF
TRBV27	TRBJ1-6	CASKDSLSYNSPLHF
TRBV6-2/TRBV6-3	TRBJ1-4	CASRPDGQGSEKLFF
TRBV5-4	TRBJ2-7	CASRHDRGREQYF
TRBV4-2	TRBJ2-7	CASSQRDRGYEQYF
TRBV27	TRBJ2-7	CASSSGTGSEQYF
TRBV11-2	TRBJ2-3	CASSTLTSGRDTQYF
TRBV14	TRBJ1-1	CASSPNIVSTEAFF
TRBV28	TRBJ2-1	CASSLSPVYNEQFF
TRBV6-4	TRBJ1-3	CASNAVRLPSGNTIYF
TRBV7-2	TRBJ2-7	CASSFMAGRNEQYF
TRBV5-8	TRBJ2-6	CASRETGSGANVLTF
TRBV7-2	TRBJ2-1	CASSLASGSVNEQFF
TRBV14	TRBJ2-7	CASSHTGGYEQYF
TRBV3-1/TRBV3-2	TRBJ2-7	CASSQVRFGLAGSYEQYF
TRBV21-1	TRBJ1-1	CASSKDRLNTEAFF
TRBV18	TRBJ2-7	CASSLGGRGPYEQYF
TRBV2	TRBJ1-4	CASRATGGVDEKLFF
TRBV15	TRBJ2-2	CATSRVWDRGSTGELFF
TRBV13	TRBJ1-2	CASSGQGANYGYTF
TRBV29-1	TRBJ1-2	CSVAGDSGYTF
TRBV15	TRBJ2-3	CATSRESGLFLKQYF
TRBV29-1	TRBJ1-1	CSVGGARGNTEAFF
TRBV3-1/TRBV3-2	TRBJ2-1	CASSQVSNEQFF
TRBV6-2/TRBV6-3	TRBJ2-1	CASSLIGGGIAGVNEQFF
TRBV7-6	TRBJ1-1	CASSLKGLRDTEAFF
TRBV29-1	TRBJ1-1	CSVVGHRGSMNTEAFF
TRBV5-5	TRBJ2-3	CASSGSTSGYTDTQYF
TRBV5-1	TRBJ1-4	CASSRTGVNEKLFF
TRBV2	TRBJ1-6	CASRRTGSSYNSPLHF
TRBV6-4	TRBJ2-2	CASSGGQGESGELFF
TRBV7-9	TRBJ1-4	CASSSQGVGEKLFF
TRBV24-1	TRBJ2-2	CATSDRGDRIERNTGELFF
TRBV7-2	TRBJ1-2	CASSSRTASNYGYTF
TRBV19	TRBJ2-1	CASSHPLASHLYNEQFF